This T cell receptor beta chain originates from a study of blood T cells in healthy people across ages. CDR3 length equals 13 residues. Between the trimmed V and J ends, which lost 3 bases and 11 bases, there was a span of 14 bases. Germline V lookup: CDR1 LGHNA, CDR2 YNFKEQ. Study-wide results and limits: Estimates of diversity drawn from one million T cells were considered underestimates. Long-lived donors had more naive CD4+ cells and higher diversity than aged donors.

As for this clonotype: Its antigen is as yet unknown.

Drawing of peripheral blood yielded about 10 milliliters from each donor. Alongside a J-beta primer mix, a sample-barcoded 5' primer served in a second PCR lasting roughly 6 to 11 cycles. TCRdb re-derived calls from the 5' RACE reads in MiXCR, one entry per CDR3 protein. There are hundreds of thousands of distinct CDR3 sequences in the sample; about 43% occur only once, and 30% lies in the top ten. Input material: blood. This chain links TRBV4-2 with TRBJ2-1; D uncertain. This receptor was taken from a man older than 75 in good health. In DNA, the CDR3 is TGTGCCAGCAGCCATTTTCGTGGACCCCAGCAGTTCTTC. Translating gives CASSHFRGPQQFF.